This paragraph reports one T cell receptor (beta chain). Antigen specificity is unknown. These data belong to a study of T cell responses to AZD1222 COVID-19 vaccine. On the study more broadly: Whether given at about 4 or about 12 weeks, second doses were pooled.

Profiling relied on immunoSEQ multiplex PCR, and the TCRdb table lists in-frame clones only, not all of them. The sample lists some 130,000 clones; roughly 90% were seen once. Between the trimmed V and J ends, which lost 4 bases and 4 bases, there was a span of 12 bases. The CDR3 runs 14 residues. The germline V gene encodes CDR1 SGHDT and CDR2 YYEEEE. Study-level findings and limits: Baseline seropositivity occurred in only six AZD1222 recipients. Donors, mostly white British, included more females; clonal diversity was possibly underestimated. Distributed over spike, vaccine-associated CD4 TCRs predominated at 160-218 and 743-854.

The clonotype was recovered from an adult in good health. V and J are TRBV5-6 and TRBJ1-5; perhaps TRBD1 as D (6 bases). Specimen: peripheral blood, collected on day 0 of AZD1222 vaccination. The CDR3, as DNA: TGTGCCAGCAGCCTGGTGGGGGCAAATCAGCCCCAGCATTTT. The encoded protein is CASSLVGANQPQHF. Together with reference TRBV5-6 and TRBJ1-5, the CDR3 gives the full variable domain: DAGVTQSPTHLIKTRGQQVTLRCSPKSGHDTVSWYQQALGQGPQFIFQYYEEEERQRGNFPDRFSGHQFPNYSSELNVNALLLGDSALYLCASSLVGANQPQHFGDGTRLSIL.